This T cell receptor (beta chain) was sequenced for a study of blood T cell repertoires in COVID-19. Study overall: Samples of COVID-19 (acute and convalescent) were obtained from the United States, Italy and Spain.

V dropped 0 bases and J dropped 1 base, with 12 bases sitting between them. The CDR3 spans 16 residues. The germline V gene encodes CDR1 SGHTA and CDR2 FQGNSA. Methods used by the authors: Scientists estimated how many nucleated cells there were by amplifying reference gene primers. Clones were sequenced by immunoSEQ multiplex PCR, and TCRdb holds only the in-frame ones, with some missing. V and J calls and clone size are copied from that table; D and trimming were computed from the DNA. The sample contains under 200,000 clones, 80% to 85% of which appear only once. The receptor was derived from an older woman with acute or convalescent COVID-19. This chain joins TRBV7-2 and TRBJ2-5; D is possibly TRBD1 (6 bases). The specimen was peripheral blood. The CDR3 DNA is TGTGCCAGCAGCTTAGCTGGGACATATAGCCAAGAGACCCAGTACTTC. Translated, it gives CASSLAGTYSQETQYF.